The T cell receptor (beta chain) under discussion was sequenced for a study of OX40 agonist ivuxolimab in advanced cancers. Whole-study findings and limits: The investigators did not determine what antigen specificity the expanded peripheral T cells had. Individuals who were partial responders at 0.1-3.0 mg/kg had clonal expansion that ranked among the lowest.

This table comes from immunoSEQ multiplex PCR, and its TCRdb copy is limited to in-frame clones, with some not included. The sample has 78,000 or so clones, around 94% seen once; the top ten hold 2.5% to 3%. This clone was observed a single time. Its target is unknown. Germline assignment: CDR1 KGHSH and CDR2 LQKENI. The V end was cut by 3 bases, the J end by 3 bases, with 7 bases between. The CDR3 length is 13 residues. This TCR came from an adult with an advanced solid tumor such as melanoma, head and neck, liver or kidney cancer. The chain employs TRBV18 and TRBJ2-3, with D hard to call. Sample: CD4+ or CD8+ T cells sorted from blood, taken in a trial of the OX40 agonist ivuxolimab. In DNA form, the CDR3 reads TGTGCCAGCTCACCGCGGACGACAGATACGCAGTATTTT. It yields the protein CASSPRTTDTQYF. The complete variable domain, with remaining parts taken from reference TRBV18 and TRBJ2-3, reads NAGVMQNPRHLVRRRGQEARLRCSPMKGHSHVYWYRQLPEEGLKFMVYLQKENIIDESGMPKERFSAEFPKEGPSILRIQQVVRGDSAAYFCASSPRTTDTQYFGPGTRLTVL.